The 26 T cell receptor beta chains reported below all come from one sample, sequenced in a study of blood T cell repertoires in COVID-19. TCRdb keeps only in-frame clones here, not all; method: immunoSEQ multiplex PCR. The sample consists of about 73,000 clones, approximately 82% of them appearing once. Sequenced input: peripheral blood. The receptors were sampled from a man in his fifties or sixties with active COVID-19.

The chain has TRBV2 and TRBJ1-1; D is perhaps TRBD1 (5 bases). The CDR3 length is 13 residues. Germline V gene lookup returns CDR1 SNHLY and CDR2 FYNNEI. V was trimmed by 1 base and J by 11 bases, leaving 14 bases between them. The DNA of the CDR3 is TGTGCCAGCAGTGAAGGACGGACGGGGGGGGCTTTCTTT. As protein: CASSEGRTGGAFF.

The chain couples TRBV18 to TRBJ1-1, with TRBD1 as a possible D gene (6 bases). Germline values: CDR1 KGHSH, CDR2 LQKENI. The V end lost 3 bases, the J end lost 0 bases, and 8 bases lay between the germline ends. The CDR3 contains 14 residues. CDR3 in amino acids: CASSPTGLNTEAFF. In DNA form, the CDR3 reads TGTGCCAGCTCACCTACAGGGCTGAACACTGAAGCTTTCTTT.

The CDR3 DNA reads as TGTGCCAGCAGCCCAGCGGGAGGTACCGAGACCCAGTACTTC. It specifies CASSPAGGTETQYF. The chain carries TRBV7-9 and TRBJ2-5; 9 positions agree with TRBD2. Trimming removed 5 bases from V and 5 bases from J; junction bases left unmatched: 6. Germline assignment: CDR1 SEHNR and CDR2 FQNEAQ (reference sequence). This CDR3 region has 14 residues.

This chain connects TRBV4-2 to TRBJ2-2; the match to TRBD1 covers 7 bases. J gave up 5 bases and V 5 bases, and 8 bases lay outside the gene matches. Germline CDR1 reads LGHNA; CDR2 reads YNFKEQ. The CDR3 consists of 15 residues. The CDR3 DNA reads TGTGCCAGCAGCTCGGAGGCAGGGGGAACCGGGGAGCTGTTTTTT. Its translation is CASSSEAGGTGELFF.

V and J are TRBV29-1 and TRBJ2-3; TRBD1 might be the D (6 bases). CDR3 length equals 16 residues. The V end was cut by 6 bases, the J end by 2 bases, with 21 bases between. Germline V gives CDR1 SQVTM, CDR2 ANQGSEA. DNA of the CDR3: TGCAGCGTAGTAGACCGGGCCAGGGGATACACAGATACGCAGTATTTT. Residues: CSVVDRARGYTDTQYF.

The chain carries TRBV6-5 and TRBJ2-7; weak D call: TRBD1 (5 bases). The V gene lost 6 bases and the J gene lost 5 bases, with 17 bases spanning the gap. The CDR3 covers 14 residues. Germline V lookup: CDR1 MNHEY, CDR2 SVGAGI. The CDR3 sequence is CASRPDTLTNEQYF. The CDR3 nucleotides are TGTGCCAGCAGGCCGGACACCCTCACCAACGAGCAGTACTTC.

The V and J genes are TRBV24-1 and TRBJ2-2; maybe TRBD2 (6 bases). CDR1 KGHDR and CDR2 SFDVKD come from the germline V gene. The germline V and J ends were trimmed by 7 bases and 6 bases, with 8 bases remaining between them. The CDR3 is 12 amino acids. The CDR3, as DNA: TGTGCCACCAGCAGGGAGGCCGGGGAGCTGTTTTTT. Its protein is CATSREAGELFF.

The chain combines TRBV5-1 with TRBJ2-3, with 8 bases aligning to TRBD2. The CDR3 covers 16 residues. J gave up 2 bases and V 0 bases, and 5 bases lay outside the gene matches. The germline V gene encodes CDR1 SGHRS and CDR2 YFSETQ. The CDR3 region is CASSLDRGGATDTQYF. The DNA for the CDR3 is TGCGCCAGCAGCTTGGATCGGGGGGGGGCCACAGATACGCAGTATTTT.

The chain uses TRBV5-6 and TRBJ2-1, with TRBD1 as a possible D gene (5 bases). Germline CDR1 and CDR2: SGHDT and YYEEEE. The CDR3 contains 13 residues. V lost 3 bases to trimming and J lost 8 bases, with 12 bases between them. The CDR3 spells CASSWGAEDEQFF. The CDR3, as DNA: TGTGCCAGCAGCTGGGGCGCCGAGGATGAGCAGTTCTTC.

The chain recombines TRBV7-9 with TRBJ2-5, with D possibly being TRBD2 (5 bases). This CDR3 has 14 residues. CDR1 is SEHNR and CDR2 is FQNEAQ in the germline V gene (reference sequence). Trimming pared 5 bases from V and 5 bases from J, leaving 15 bases between. Here the CDR3 DNA reads TGTGCCAGCAGCGCTGGAGGTGGCGGGGAGACCCAGTACTTC. This translates into CASSAGGGGETQYF.

This clone is large within its sample. This chain joins TRBV18 and TRBJ2-2, with D possibly matching TRBD2 (5 bases). Trimming pared 5 bases from V and 0 bases from J, leaving 19 bases between. CDR3 length: 18 amino acids. Germline V gene sequence: CDR1 KGHSH, CDR2 LQKENI. Here the CDR3 reads CASSISGRPGTNTGELFF. CDR3 in DNA: TGTGCCAGCTCAATATCAGGACGACCGGGAACGAACACCGGGGAGCTGTTTTTT.

This chain uses TRBV11-3 with TRBJ2-5; D perhaps matches TRBD2 (6 bases). V was trimmed by 5 bases and J by 1 base, leaving 20 bases between them. The CDR3 contains 17 residues. CDR1 is SGHNT, CDR2 YENEEA, per germline. CDR3 nucleotide sequence: TGTGCCAGCAGCCCCGGGGCATGGCGGGGCAGCCAAGAGACCCAGTACTTC. It encodes CASSPGAWRGSQETQYF.

V gene TRBV5-3 combines with J gene TRBJ2-3; a possible D gene is TRBD2 (6 bases). TRBV5-3 is assigned to the ORF class and has an uncertain function. The CDR3 consists of 14 residues. Trimming stripped 8 bases from V and 2 bases from J, with 15 bases between. The CDR3 bases are TGTGCCAGTCGCGGGGCCTCTATCACAGATACGCAGTATTTT. Its protein is CASRGASITDTQYF.

CDR3 residues: CASSSLTGTSGDNEQFF. In DNA, the CDR3 is TGTGCCAGCAGCTCTTTAACCGGGACTAGCGGTGACAATGAGCAGTTCTTC. The genes are TRBV7-9 and TRBJ2-1; 11 bases fit TRBD2. The CDR3 consists of 17 residues. Looked up from germline, CDR1 is SEHNR and CDR2 is FQNEAQ (reference sequence). The J segment lost 5 bases and the V segment lost 4 bases, leaving 10 bases of the junction unmatched.

The chain is built from TRBV5-5 and TRBJ2-7; weak D call: TRBD2 (5 bases). Germline loops: CDR1 SGHKS, CDR2 YYEKEE (reference sequence). CDR3 length equals 15 residues. Between the trimmed V and J ends, which lost 3 bases and 9 bases, there was a span of 22 bases. CDR3 amino acids: CASSSPTRELGRQYF. The CDR3 nucleotides are TGTGCCAGCAGCTCCCCTACTAGGGAGCTAGGGCGGCAGTACTTC.

V is TRBV6-5 and J is TRBJ1-6, with 7 bases lining up with TRBD1. From germline, CDR1 is MNHEY and CDR2 SVGAGI. The V segment lost 8 bases and the J segment 2 bases; nucleotides outside the gene matches: 3. CDR3 length equals 14 residues. The CDR3 DNA follows: TGTGCCAGCGGAAGGGGGCCCTATAATTCACCCCTCCACTTT. Translation: CASGRGPYNSPLHF.

V is TRBV2 and J is TRBJ1-2; 8 positions agree with TRBD1. Unmatched junction bases numbered 3, after V lost 6 bases and J lost 3 bases. Germline loops: CDR1 SNHLY, CDR2 FYNNEI. The CDR3 loop spans 13 amino acids. As DNA, the CDR3 is TGTGCCAGCAGCCCGGACAGGGACTATGGCTACACCTTC. This translates into CASSPDRDYGYTF.

The chain has TRBV18 and TRBJ1-1, with 8 bases aligning to TRBD1. V was clipped by 3 bases and J by 1 base; unmatched bases: 1. This CDR3 is 14 amino acids long. CDR1 and CDR2 from the germline V gene are KGHSH and LQKENI. CDR3 sequence: CASSPDRGNTEAFF. CDR3 DNA sequence: TGTGCCAGCTCACCTGACAGGGGGAACACTGAAGCTTTCTTT. The complete variable domain, with remaining parts taken from reference TRBV18 and TRBJ1-1, reads NAGVMQNPRHLVRRRGQEARLRCSPMKGHSHVYWYRQLPEEGLKFMVYLQKENIIDESGMPKERFSAEFPKEGPSILRIQQVVRGDSAAYFCASSPDRGNTEAFFGQGTRLTVV.

This clone has a single count. The chain is built from TRBV11-2 and TRBJ2-5; a weak D match, TRBD1 (6 bases). Germline V gene sequence: CDR1 SGHAT, CDR2 FQNNGV. The CDR3 covers 13 residues. V dropped 5 bases and J dropped 2 bases, with 9 bases sitting between them. The DNA for the CDR3 is TGTGCCAGCAGCCCGGACAGACAAGAGACCCAGTACTTC. Protein: CASSPDRQETQYF.

The chain recombines TRBV7-3 with TRBJ2-1; 14 positions agree with TRBD2. With 3 bases clipped from V and 6 bases from J, the junction kept 4 bases outside the gene matches. The V gene's germline CDR1 is SGHTA and CDR2 FQGTGA. This CDR3 comprises 16 residues. The CDR3 region is CASSFGTSGGFNEQFF. The CDR3 nucleotides read TGTGCCAGCAGCTTCGGGACTAGCGGGGGTTTCAATGAGCAGTTCTTC.

In this sample, this clone turned up once. Here the CDR3 reads CASGFPTGGMDYEQYF. The CDR3 nucleotides read TGTGCTAGTGGTTTCCCAACAGGGGGAATGGACTACGAGCAGTACTTC. The gene calls are TRBV12-5 and TRBJ2-7, with TRBD1 matching 8 bases. CDR3 length equals 16 residues. From germline, CDR1 is LGHNT and CDR2 FRNRAP. The ends lost 3 bases at V and 3 bases at J; junction bases unmatched: 10.

V and J are TRBV7-2 and TRBJ2-7, with D perhaps matching TRBD1 (7 bases). CDR1 and CDR2 (germline): SGHTA, FQGNSA. The CDR3 is 13 residues long. The V end lost 11 bases, the J end lost 5 bases, and 19 bases lay between the germline ends. The CDR3 nucleotides read TGTGCCTCAAGGAGGGGGCGTGAAAACGAGCAGTACTTC. Its translation is CASRRGRENEQYF.

The V call is TRBV25-1, the J call TRBJ1-2; D is unresolved. Deletions cut 11 bases from V and 8 bases from J, with 24 bases between. The V gene's germline CDR1 is MGHDK and CDR2 SYGVNS. There are 14 residues in the CDR3. The CDR3 spells CASQGQATLEGYTF. The CDR3 DNA reads TGTGCCTCCCAAGGCCAGGCCACCCTTGAAGGCTACACCTTC.

This chain joins TRBV7-8 and TRBJ2-7; TRBD2 aligns across 7 bases. Trimming at V came to 6 bases and at J to 4 bases, leaving 9 bases not matched to a gene. The V gene's germline CDR1 is SGHVS and CDR2 FQNEAQ. The CDR3 loop spans 14 amino acids. DNA for the CDR3: TGTGCCAGCAGGACGCGCGGGGAGGGGTACGAGCAGTACTTC. Amino acids: CASRTRGEGYEQYF. The full variable domain, completed using reference TRBV7-8 and TRBJ2-7, is GAGVSQSPRYKVAKRGQDVALRCDPISGHVSLFWYQQALGQGPEFLTYFQNEAQLDKSGLPSDRFFAERPEGSVSTLKIQRTQQEDSAVYLCASRTRGEGYEQYFGPGTRLTVT.

The chain combines TRBV19 with TRBJ2-1; D remains unclear. The length of the CDR3 is 15 residues. CDR1 LNHDA and CDR2 SQIVND come from the germline V gene (reference sequence). Trimming left V 3 bases short and J 2 bases short, with 11 bases between. CDR3 protein: CASSIDVSAYNEQFF. Written as DNA, the CDR3 is TGTGCCAGTAGTATTGACGTAAGCGCCTACAATGAGCAGTTCTTC.

The genes are TRBV7-8 and TRBJ2-2; 7 positions match TRBD2. CDR1 and CDR2 (germline): SGHVS, FQNEAQ. V lost 6 bases, J lost 8 bases, and 15 bases stayed unmatched. The CDR3 consists of 16 residues. The CDR3 loop is CASSQFGGGRKGELFF. Here the CDR3 DNA reads TGTGCCAGCAGTCAGTTTGGCGGGGGAAGGAAAGGGGAGCTGTTTTTT.